The rows below give T cell receptor beta chains drawn from one sample of a study of shared clonotypes between healthy human individuals. Measured with immunoSEQ multiplex PCR; TCRdb has only the in-frame clones, and not every one. The sample lists about 680,000 clones, about 74% seen once, with more than 1.5% in the top ten. Sequencing used memory CD4+ T cells sorted from blood. All receptors derive from a woman aged 25 to 45 in good health. CDR3s include the opening cysteine and the closing phenylalanine or tryptophan. A D gene is named only where the DNA matches it firmly. Some rows have no size entry. The others give once, few or many, or a class for an expanded clone.

V	size	D	J	DNA	CDR3
TRBV5-1	-	-	TRBJ2-1	TGCGCCAGCAGCAGGGACTTGAGCTCCTACAATGAGCAGTTCTTC	CASSRDLSSYNEQFF
TRBV7-8	-	-	TRBJ1-1	TGTGCCAGCAGCTTAGTAGTCGACGCAAAAGCTTTCTTT	CASSLVVDAKAFF
TRBV5-1	-	TRBD1	TRBJ2-7	TGCGCCAGCAGCTTGGTAGGTGGGCAGGGGGCCTACGAGCAGTACTTC	CASSLVGGQGAYEQYF
TRBV28	-	-	TRBJ1-4	TGTGCCAGCAGTTTATTTGGTTCAGGGGCAGGGACTAATGAAAAACTGTTTTTT	CASSLFGSGAGTNEKLFF
TRBV11-2	few	-	TRBJ2-3	TGTGCCAGCAGCTTCCAAACAGATACGCAGTATTTT	CASSFQTDTQYF
TRBV7-6	-	-	TRBJ1-2	TGTGCCAGCAGCTTAGGGGATGGCTACACCTTC	CASSLGDGYTF
TRBV18	few	TRBD2	TRBJ2-7	TGTGCCAGCTCGCTACCCACTAGCGGGAGGCGTTCCTACGAGCAGTACTTC	CASSLPTSGRRSYEQYF
TRBV23-1	once	TRBD1	TRBJ1-4	TGCGCCAGCAGTCACGGGACGGAAGGGCAGGGGGTTGCAACTAATGAAAAACTGTTTTTT	CASSHGTEGQGVATNEKLFF
TRBV28	-	-	TRBJ1-1	TGTGCCAGCAGTTTCGGCAGCCTCTCGACTGAAGCTTTCTTT	CASSFGSLSTEAFF
TRBV6-1	-	-	TRBJ1-2	TGTGCCAGCAGTACCCTCGGGCTGAACTATGGCTACACCTTC	CASSTLGLNYGYTF
TRBV19	few	-	TRBJ1-4	TGTGCCAGTAGTATAGATCTAATCGGAAAACTGTTTTTT	CASSIDLIGKLFF
TRBV28	-	TRBD1	TRBJ1-2	TGTGCCAGCAGTTACTCAGGGGGCAGAAGGGGCTATGGCTACACCTTC	CASSYSGGRRGYGYTF
TRBV5-1	-	-	TRBJ2-3	TGCGCCAGCAGCTTGGAGGGGCGCGGCGACACAGATACGCAGTATTTT	CASSLEGRGDTDTQYF
TRBV6-5	-	TRBD1	TRBJ2-2	TGTGCCAGCAGTTACTCGAGGGCAGGGGGTACCGGGGAGCTGTTTTTT	CASSYSRAGGTGELFF
TRBV28	few	TRBD2	TRBJ2-7	TGTGCCAGCAGTTCCAGAACCGGGACTAGAGGGTGGTGGGAGCAGTACTTC	CASSSRTGTRGWWEQYF
TRBV14	-	-	TRBJ1-1	TGTGCCAGCAGCCAAGCTAAATTGAACACTGAAGCTTTCTTT	CASSQAKLNTEAFF
TRBV7-2	-	-	TRBJ2-7	TGTGCCAGCAGCTTAGCGGGTGCCGGACGGCAGTACTTC	CASSLAGAGRQYF
TRBV7-3	-	-	TRBJ2-1	TGTGCCAGCAGCCCGGAACCCGCGCGCGGCCGCAATGAGCAGTTCTTC	CASSPEPARGRNEQFF
TRBV27	few	-	TRBJ1-5	TGTGCCAGCAGTCCCGCAGACACCCGATTGGGGCCCCAGCATTTT	CASSPADTRLGPQHF
TRBV28	-	-	TRBJ2-1	TGTGCCAGCAGTCCGGGGGCGGGACCTTACAATGAGCAGTTCTTC	CASSPGAGPYNEQFF
TRBV28	-	TRBD1	TRBJ2-3	TGTGCCAGCAGACCTCGGACAGGGAGGACCCTCGCCTCAGATACGCAGTATTTT	CASRPRTGRTLASDTQYF
TRBV28	-	-	TRBJ2-6	TGTGCCAGCAGCCTGGGTCTAATGGGTAGCTCTGGGGCCAACGTCCTGACTTTC	CASSLGLMGSSGANVLTF
TRBV10-3	-	-	TRBJ2-1	TGTGCCATCAGTGAGTCGGAGCAGGTCGGCAATGAGCAGTTCTTC	CAISESEQVGNEQFF